Each of the 9 T cell receptor beta chains below was sequenced from the same sample in a study of blood T cell repertoires in COVID-19. TCRdb's copy holds only in-frame clones and misses some; the assay was immunoSEQ multiplex PCR. The sample records a few hundred thousand clones, approximately 90% being singletons. The sequencing sample was made of peripheral blood. Receptors were obtained from a woman younger than 45 with active or convalescent COVID-19.

The V call is TRBV4-3, the J call TRBJ1-6, with D unclear. Trimming removed 2 bases from V and 6 bases from J, with 17 bases in between. This CDR3 spans 17 amino acids. Germline CDR1 LGHNA, CDR2 YSLEER. CDR3 in amino acids: CASSQSMGGSGNSPLHF. The DNA of the CDR3 is TGCGCCAGCAGCCAATCTATGGGAGGGTCGGGTAATTCACCCCTCCACTTT.

CDR3 protein: CASSLSSYVSYEQYF. In DNA, the CDR3 is TGTGCCAGCAGTTTAAGCTCATACGTATCCTACGAGCAGTACTTC. V usage is TRBV27 and J usage is TRBJ2-7; D remains unclear. Trimming stripped 2 bases from V and 1 base from J, with 12 bases between. The CDR3 consists of 15 residues. CDR1 is MNHEY, CDR2 SMNVEV, per germline (reference sequence).

The CDR3 nucleotides are TGTGCCAGCAGCCCGCGGGGGCTAGGTTCTAATGAAAAACTGTTTTTT. Its protein is CASSPRGLGSNEKLFF. The rearrangement joins TRBV28 to TRBJ1-4; D is perhaps TRBD1 (6 bases). The CDR3 is 16 amino acids. V lost 6 bases and J 3 bases, leaving 17 bases between the germline ends. Germline CDR1 is MDHEN and CDR2 is SYDVKM.

V and J are TRBV4-3 and TRBJ2-1, with 12 bases that match TRBD2. The CDR3 has 15 amino acids. The germline gives CDR1 LGHNA, CDR2 YSLEER. After removal of 1 base from V and 9 bases from J, the junction contained 4 bases not matched to a gene. CDR3 sequence: CASSQGLAGVGEQFF. The CDR3 DNA follows: TGCGCCAGCAGCCAAGGACTAGCGGGGGTGGGTGAGCAGTTCTTC.

This chain connects TRBV5-8 to TRBJ1-2; D is possibly TRBD1 (5 bases). The ends were cut back, 2 bases at V and 6 bases at J, with 11 bases in the middle. Germline loops: CDR1 SGHTS, CDR2 YDEGEE. This CDR3 spans 13 amino acids. The CDR3 protein is CASSFYGADGYTF. The CDR3 DNA reads as TGTGCCAGCAGCTTTTATGGGGCGGATGGCTACACCTTC.

The chain's CDR3 is CASSLASGGFYNSPLHF. CDR3 DNA: TGTGCCAGCAGCTTGGCTAGCGGGGGTTTCTATAATTCACCCCTCCACTTT. The chain recombines TRBV5-6 with TRBJ1-6; the D gene is possibly TRBD1 (5 bases). The germline gives CDR1 SGHDT, CDR2 YYEEEE. With 0 bases removed from V and 3 bases from J, the gap between germline ends came to 13 bases. CDR3 size: 17 residues. Looking up the rest from reference TRBV5-6 and TRBJ1-6 gives the full variable domain: DAGVTQSPTHLIKTRGQQVTLRCSPKSGHDTVSWYQQALGQGPQFIFQYYEEEERQRGNFPDRFSGHQFPNYSSELNVNALLLGDSALYLCASSLASGGFYNSPLHFGNGTRLTVT.

This clone has at least ten counts. The V and J genes are TRBV5-1 and TRBJ1-5; D might be TRBD1 (5 bases). The CDR3 runs to 16 residues. The germline CDR1 and CDR2 sequences are SGHRS and YFSETQ. The V gene lost 7 bases and the J gene lost 0 bases, with 17 bases spanning the gap. DNA of the CDR3: TGCGCCAGCGGATACGAGACCAGGGATAGCAATCAGCCCCAGCATTTT. It yields the protein CASGYETRDSNQPQHF.

This rearrangement joins TRBV20-1 to TRBJ2-1; D not resolved. Germline CDR1 and CDR2: DFQATT and SNEGSKA (reference sequence). The CDR3 runs 17 residues. The V end was cut by 3 bases, the J end by 0 bases, with 18 bases between. CDR3 in amino acids: CSASGPGSELSYNEQFF. The CDR3, as DNA: TGCAGTGCTAGTGGGCCCGGGTCGGAGCTCTCCTACAATGAGCAGTTCTTC.

The rearrangement links TRBV2 to TRBJ2-2; 12 bases match TRBD1. This CDR3 has 15 amino acids. Germline CDR1 reads SNHLY; CDR2 reads FYNNEI. Trimming cost V 10 bases and J 7 bases; bases outside gene matches: 10. CDR3 amino acids: CAIPGQGAMGGELFF. The CDR3 coding sequence is TGTGCCATTCCGGGACAGGGGGCGATGGGCGGGGAGCTGTTTTTT.